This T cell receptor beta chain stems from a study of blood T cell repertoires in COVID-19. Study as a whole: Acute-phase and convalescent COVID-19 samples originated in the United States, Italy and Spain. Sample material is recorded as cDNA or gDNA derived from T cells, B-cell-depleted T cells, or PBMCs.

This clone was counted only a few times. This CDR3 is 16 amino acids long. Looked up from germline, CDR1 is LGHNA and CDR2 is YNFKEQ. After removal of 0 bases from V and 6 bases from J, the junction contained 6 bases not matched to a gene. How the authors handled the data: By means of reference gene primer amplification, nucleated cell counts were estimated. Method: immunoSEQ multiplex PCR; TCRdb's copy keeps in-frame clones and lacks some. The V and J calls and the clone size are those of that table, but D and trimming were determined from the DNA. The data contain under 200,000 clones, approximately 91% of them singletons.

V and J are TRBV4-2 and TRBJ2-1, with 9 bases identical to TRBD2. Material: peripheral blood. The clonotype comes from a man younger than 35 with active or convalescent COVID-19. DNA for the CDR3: TGTGCCAGCAGCCAAGATGAGGCTAGCGGGGCCAATGAGCAGTTCTTC. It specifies CASSQDEASGANEQFF.